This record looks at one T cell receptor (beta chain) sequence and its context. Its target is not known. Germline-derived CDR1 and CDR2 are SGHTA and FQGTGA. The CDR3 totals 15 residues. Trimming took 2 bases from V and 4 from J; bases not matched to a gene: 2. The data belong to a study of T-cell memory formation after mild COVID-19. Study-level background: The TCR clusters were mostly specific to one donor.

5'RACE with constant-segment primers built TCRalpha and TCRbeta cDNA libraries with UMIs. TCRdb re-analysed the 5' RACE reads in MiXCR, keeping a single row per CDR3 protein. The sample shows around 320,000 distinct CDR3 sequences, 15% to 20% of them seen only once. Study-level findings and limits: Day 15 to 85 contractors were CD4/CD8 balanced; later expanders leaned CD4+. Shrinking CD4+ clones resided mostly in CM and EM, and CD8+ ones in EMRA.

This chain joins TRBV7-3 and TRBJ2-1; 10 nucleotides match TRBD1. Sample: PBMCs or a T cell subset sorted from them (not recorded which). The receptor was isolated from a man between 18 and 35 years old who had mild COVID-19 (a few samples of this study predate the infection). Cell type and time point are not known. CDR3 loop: CASSLVDRGYNEQFF. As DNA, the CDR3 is TGTGCCAGCAGCTTAGTGGACAGGGGGTACAATGAGCAGTTCTTC.